These T cell receptor beta chains were read from a single sample in a study of siplizumab effects on memory and regulatory T cells. Using immunoSEQ multiplex PCR, the repertoire was profiled, and TCRdb retains in-frame clones only, with some absent. The sample records about 72,000 clones, 75% to 95% being singletons. Specimen: CD8+ T cells sorted from blood. The receptor source for this set is a human donor in good health. The CDR3 runs from the conserved cysteine through the conserved F or W. Fields, in order: J gene, V gene, CDR3 protein.

>TRBJ2-7|TRBV19
CASTVAGSSYEQYF
>TRBJ2-7|TRBV6-5
CASSYKWWGEQYF
>TRBJ2-5|TRBV5-5
CASSLDTVGTQYF
>TRBJ1-1|TRBV7-8
CASSLLQGSNTEAFF
>TRBJ1-2|TRBV6-1
CASSGTASSYGYTF
>TRBJ1-1|TRBV2
CASSEALPAEGTDLNTEAFF
>TRBJ1-1|TRBV5-4
CASSQREPNTEAFF
>TRBJ1-5|TRBV4-1
CASSLGDSNQPQHF
>TRBJ2-2|TRBV5-4
CASSGVGEAGELFF
>TRBJ2-1|TRBV18
CASSPQTSDNEQFF
>TRBJ1-2|TRBV10-3
CAISESREGAYYGYTF
>TRBJ2-5|TRBV7-6
CASSTGYQETQYF
>TRBJ1-2|TRBV19
CASSDREYGYTF
>TRBJ1-1|TRBV25-1
CASTAGGQTEAFF
>TRBJ2-7|TRBV19
CASSIFPGKGEQYF
>TRBJ2-5|TRBV12-5
CASGPGQGEETQYF
>TRBJ1-1|TRBV11-1
CASSLNRENTEAFF
>TRBJ2-7|TRBV5-6
CASSKLREDYYEQYF
>TRBJ1-3|TRBV19
CASRNVTDSGNTIYF
>TRBJ2-5|TRBV6-4
CASILQETQYF
>TRBJ2-1|TRBV27
CASSLRSGGVIEQFF
>TRBJ1-1|TRBV19
CASSNTGENTEAFF
>TRBJ2-7|TRBV18
CASSPPTGTLYEQYF
>TRBJ2-1|TRBV7-9
CASSSPGQGVAGQFF
>TRBJ2-2|TRBV4-1
CASSQDSSGMGGELFF
>TRBJ2-2|TRBV15
CATSTGRTGGYTGELFF
>TRBJ2-7|TRBV7-6
CASSARQATVEQYF
>TRBJ2-7|TRBV5-1
CASSYPGGGTYYEQYF
>TRBJ2-2|TRBV29-1
CSAGEHGELFF
>TRBJ2-7|TRBV5-1
CASSSTLDGSYEQYF
>TRBJ1-1|TRBV5-4
CASSLGSVGGVNTEAFF
>TRBJ1-1|TRBV11-2
CASSLEGQGWDTEAFF
>TRBJ1-5|TRBV6-1
CASSAGAGALNQPQHF
>TRBJ2-5|TRBV9
CASNGGGGRETQYF
>TRBJ1-1|TRBV7-6
CASSSGSDTEAFF